The rows below give T cell receptor beta chains drawn from one sample of a study of spatial heterogeneity in lung cancer. TCRdb called the 5' RACE reads again in MiXCR, with one record for every CDR3 protein. The sample yields about 120,000 distinct CDR3 sequences, less than 15% seen once. Material: PBMCs, obtained at follow-up. All receptors derive from a male donor with early-stage non-small cell lung cancer. Both conserved end residues are part of each CDR3.

J gene,V gene,CDR3 protein
TRBJ1-1,TRBV18,CASSPVPSRMNTEAFF
TRBJ2-7,TRBV27,CASSPLAGEGGEQYF
TRBJ2-1,TRBV4-1,CASSKGGGSYNEQFF
TRBJ1-2,TRBV28,CASSPNNYGYTF
TRBJ2-4,TRBV6-5,CASSYSRDSNIQYF
TRBJ2-4,TRBV2,CASSEVGTPGDIQYF
TRBJ2-3,TRBV7-9,CASSLGPSGYDTQYF
TRBJ2-5,TRBV10-2,CASRQEVQETQYF
TRBJ2-3,TRBV24-1,CATSDLAPDTQYF
TRBJ2-1,TRBV11-1,CASSFSWGQGSDEQFF
TRBJ2-1,TRBV12-3/TRBV12-4,CASSTHENEQFF
TRBJ1-5,TRBV7-3,CASSRDGDNQPQHF
TRBJ1-1,TRBV10-3,CAIADRGNTEAFF
TRBJ1-3,TRBV12-5,CASGDPPTGEVTIYF
TRBJ2-5,TRBV6-1,CASSDYLSAGGAETQYF
TRBJ2-3,TRBV5-4,CASSYISVRGGDTDTQYF
TRBJ1-2,TRBV21-1,CASSKLPEGPYGYTF
TRBJ2-3,TRBV6-5,CASRQGLVGDTQYF
TRBJ2-1,TRBV20-1,CSARVRGRGENEQFF
TRBJ1-4,TRBV4-3,CASSQEQGSGNEKLFF
TRBJ1-6,TRBV28,CASSLASSNSPLHF
TRBJ1-2,TRBV7-8,CASSLGLGYGYTF
TRBJ2-2,TRBV9,CASSAQQTGGNTGELFF
TRBJ2-5,TRBV28,CASSTSDRAQETQYF
TRBJ1-1,TRBV9,CASSERLNTEAFF
TRBJ2-5,TRBV3-1,CASSHNPFWGGSETQYF
TRBJ2-1,TRBV4-1,CASSQESGGIRNEQFF
TRBJ1-1,TRBV5-1,CASSLVQGMGTEAFF
TRBJ1-5,TRBV29-1,CSVAQGRGQPQHF
TRBJ2-3,TRBV5-6,CASSLSTSASTDTQYF
TRBJ1-1,TRBV20-1,CSAEDGGTEAFF
TRBJ2-5,TRBV7-2,CASSLAFPRGKETQYF
TRBJ1-2,TRBV12-3/TRBV12-4,CNPIYGYTF